These 14 T cell receptor beta chains were all obtained from the same sample, sequenced in a study of blood T cell repertoires in COVID-19. Clones were read by immunoSEQ multiplex PCR, and TCRdb kept only the in-frame ones, dropping some. The sample lists 140,000 to 150,000 clones; approximately 89% were seen once. Sequences were obtained from peripheral blood. These receptors came from a woman aged 45-59 years with acute or convalescent COVID-19.

The V and J genes are TRBV6-5 and TRBJ1-1; 9 nucleotides line up with TRBD1. The junction had 9 bases not matched to a gene; V was cut back by 5 bases and J by 11 bases. The CDR3 sequence is 13 residues long. The germline CDR1 and CDR2 sequences are MNHEY and SVGAGI. The CDR3 DNA reads TGTGCCAGCAGTCCCTGGACAGGGGATATGGCTTTCTTT. Translated: CASSPWTGDMAFF.

This sequence joins TRBV2 and TRBJ1-2; TRBD1 matches at 8 bases. CDR1 and CDR2 (germline): SNHLY, FYNNEI. The CDR3 totals 14 residues. V dropped 0 bases and J dropped 11; count of bases not matched to a gene: 8. DNA of the CDR3: TGTGCCAGCAGTGAAGCGCCCGGACAGGGAAGGTACACCTTC. Translation: CASSEAPGQGRYTF.

The chain recombines TRBV6-5 with TRBJ1-2; D remains unclear. The germline V gene encodes CDR1 MNHEY and CDR2 SVGAGI. V gave up 5 bases and J gave up 3 bases, with 10 bases separating them. The CDR3 covers 13 residues. CDR3 region: CASSTKRDYGYTF. CDR3 bases: TGTGCCAGCAGTACCAAGCGAGACTATGGCTACACCTTC.

The V gene is TRBV10-2, the J gene TRBJ1-4; D might be TRBD1 (5 bases). V dropped 8 bases and J dropped 0 bases, with 10 bases sitting between them. The CDR3 contains 14 residues. CDR1 and CDR2 from the germline V gene are WSHSY and SAAADI. Written as DNA, the CDR3 is TGCGCCAGCTTGGGAGGGGCAACTAATGAAAAACTGTTTTTT. Protein product: CASLGGATNEKLFF.

V and J are TRBV12-3 or TRBV12-4 and TRBJ1-1; TRBD1 agrees at 9 bases. The CDR3 spans 13 residues. The trim removed 6 bases at V and 9 bases at J, leaving 8 bases unmatched. The DNA for the CDR3 is TGTGCCAGCAGGCCCGGGACAGGGAACAAAGCTTTCTTT. Protein: CASRPGTGNKAFF.

The chain combines TRBV6-5 with TRBJ1-5; 9 bases line up with TRBD1. V lost 7 bases, J lost 4 bases, and 5 bases stayed unmatched. Germline CDR1 MNHEY, CDR2 SVGAGI. The CDR3 totals 14 residues. The DNA of the CDR3 is TGTGCCAGCAAATGGACAGGGGCTAATCAGCCCCAGCATTTT. Encoded protein: CASKWTGANQPQHF.

The V and J genes are TRBV5-6 and TRBJ2-2; no clear D. V lost 6 bases, J lost 5 bases, and 11 bases lay in between. Looked up from germline, CDR1 is SGHDT and CDR2 is YYEEEE. This CDR3 comprises 13 residues. The CDR3 DNA sequence: TGTGCCAGCACCGTTTTCGAGACCGGGGAGCTGTTTTTT. Encoded protein: CASTVFETGELFF.

The V and J genes are TRBV27 and TRBJ1-3; D might be TRBD1 (5 bases). Germline CDR1 and CDR2: MNHEY and SMNVEV (reference sequence). The CDR3 extends over 15 amino acids. V was shortened by 2 bases and J by 4 bases, with 12 bases between the two germline ends. CDR3 in amino acids: CASSLGAGNGNTIYF. The CDR3 region has the DNA TGTGCCAGCAGTTTAGGGGCAGGGAACGGAAACACCATATATTTT.

The V gene is TRBV30, the J gene TRBJ2-6; the D is unclear. The germline CDR1 and CDR2 sequences are GTSNPN and SVGIG (reference sequence). Between the trimmed V and J ends, which lost 1 base and 0 bases, there was a span of 4 bases. This CDR3 contains 14 residues. DNA of the CDR3: TGTGCCTGGAGTGGGAGCTCTGGGGCCAACGTCCTGACTTTC. This sequence encodes CAWSGSSGANVLTF. The full variable domain, in which reference TRBV30 and TRBJ2-6 provide the parts outside the CDR3, is SQTIHQWPATLVQPVGSPLSLECTVEGTSNPNLYWYRQAAGRGLQLLFYSVGIGQISSEVPQNLSASRPQDRQFILSSKKLLLSDSGFYLCAWSGSSGANVLTFGAGSRLTVL.

There are a few counts of this clone. This rearrangement joins TRBV9 to TRBJ1-5, with D possibly TRBD1 on 5 matching bases. Per germline, CDR1 SGDLS and CDR2 YYNGEE. This CDR3 spans 16 amino acids. Trimming pared 4 bases from V and 1 base from J, leaving 15 bases between. CDR3 protein: CASSPGVGASNQPQHF. For the CDR3, the DNA is TGTGCCAGCAGCCCGGGGGTAGGGGCCAGCAATCAGCCCCAGCATTTT.

The J gene is TRBJ2-1, the V gene TRBV5-4, with D possibly TRBD1 on 5 matching bases. The length of the CDR3 is 13 residues. Germline-derived CDR1 and CDR2 are SGHNT and YYREEE (reference sequence). The ends were cut back, 1 base at V and 4 bases at J, with 6 bases in the middle. This chain's CDR3 is CASSLRGYNEQFF. Written as DNA, the CDR3 is TGTGCCAGCAGCTTGAGGGGTTACAATGAGCAGTTCTTC. The full variable domain, rest sourced from reference TRBV5-4 and TRBJ2-1, is ETGVTQSPTHLIKTRGQQVTLRCSSQSGHNTVSWYQQALGQGPQFIFQYYREEENGRGNFPPRFSGLQFPNYSSELNVNALELDDSALYLCASSLRGYNEQFFGPGTRLTVL.

V and J are TRBV6-5 and TRBJ1-5; no definite D call. The germline V and J ends were trimmed by 4 bases and 9 bases, with 16 bases remaining between them. Germline V gene lookup returns CDR1 MNHEY and CDR2 SVGAGI. This CDR3 is 14 amino acids long. The CDR3 sequence: CASSSAGSILPQHF. Written as DNA, the CDR3 is TGTGCCAGCAGTTCGGCAGGTTCGATTCTGCCCCAGCATTTT.

The chain uses TRBV3-1 (or the pseudogene TRBV3-2) and TRBJ1-1; TRBD1 might be the D (6 bases). Trimming removed 1 base at V and 7 bases at J, with 16 bases between. This CDR3 is built from 15 residues. CDR1 LGHDT and CDR2 YNNKEL come from the germline V gene (reference sequence). The CDR3 sequence is CASSQVGGAADEAFF. CDR3 DNA: TGTGCCAGCAGCCAAGTTGGGGGGGCGGCTGATGAAGCTTTCTTT.

The rearrangement joins TRBV28 to TRBJ1-6; 9 nucleotides align to TRBD1. Germline CDR1 MDHEN, CDR2 SYDVKM. The CDR3 sequence is 15 residues long. V was clipped by 2 bases and J by 6 bases; unmatched bases: 2. The CDR3 spells CASSLGTGRNSPLHF. Written as DNA, the CDR3 is TGTGCCAGCAGTTTAGGGACAGGGCGTAATTCACCCCTCCACTTT.